Listed below are T cell receptor beta chains from one sample, sequenced in a study of shared clonotypes between healthy human individuals. The repertoire was sequenced with immunoSEQ multiplex PCR; TCRdb's copy has only in-frame clones and lacks some. This sample carries about 2.3 million clones, about 90% of them seen once, and the ten largest clones take 0.37%. Sequenced material: naive CD4+ T cells from PBMCs. These receptor sequences come from a man aged 18 to 35 in good health. Some clones in this sample may be carry-over from other donors' samples. Both conserved end residues are part of each CDR3. D genes are given only for firm matches. Size values are once, few and many counts, or a class for expanded clones, and some rows have none.

V gene	clone size	CDR3 length	D gene	J gene	CDR3 protein	CDR3 DNA
TRBV6-5	.	14	.	TRBJ1-1	CASSYLGTATEAFF	TGTGCCAGCAGTTACCTCGGGACGGCCACTGAAGCTTTCTTT
TRBV10-3	.	18	.	TRBJ1-5	CAISEHHETEYSNQPQHF	TGTGCCATCAGTGAGCACCACGAGACAGAGTATAGCAATCAGCCCCAGCATTTT
TRBV6-5	.	14	TRBD1	TRBJ2-7	CASRGQGSAYEQYF	TGTGCCAGCAGGGGACAGGGGTCGGCCTACGAGCAGTACTTC
TRBV19	few	13	.	TRBJ1-5	CASSTLLDQPQHF	TGTGCCAGTAGTACCCTTCTTGATCAGCCCCAGCATTTT
TRBV28	.	13	.	TRBJ2-1	CASQSGVYNEQFF	TGTGCTTCTCAGTCGGGAGTTTACAATGAGCAGTTCTTC
TRBV6-5	once	15	.	TRBJ1-2	CASSYVKQGVYGYTF	TGTGCCAGCAGTTACGTGAAACAGGGAGTCTATGGCTACACCTTC
TRBV5-6	.	13	.	TRBJ1-1	CASSLRPNTEAFF	TGTGCCAGCAGCTTGAGGCCCAACACTGAAGCTTTCTTT
TRBV7-2	.	16	.	TRBJ2-1	CASSLASSLSYNEQFF	TGTGCCAGCAGCTTAGCGAGTTCACTCTCCTACAATGAGCAGTTCTTC
TRBV10-1	.	14	.	TRBJ2-1	CASSSTESYNEQFF	TGCGCCAGCAGTAGCACGGAGTCCTACAATGAGCAGTTCTTC
TRBV6-5	.	13	.	TRBJ1-5	CASSPGSPLPQHF	TGTGCCAGCAGCCCCGGGAGCCCCCTTCCCCAGCATTTT
TRBV11-3	.	13	TRBD2	TRBJ2-3	CASSAGVVDTQYF	TGTGCCAGCAGTGCGGGAGTCGTAGATACGCAGTATTTT
TRBV28	.	16	.	TRBJ1-3	CASSLPRGTSGNTIYF	TGTGCCAGCAGTTTGCCCCGGGGGACCTCTGGAAACACCATATATTTT
TRBV28	once	15	TRBD2	TRBJ2-7	CASSPLREGPYEQYF	TGTGCCAGCAGTCCCCTCCGGGAGGGCCCCTACGAGCAGTACTTC
TRBV27	few	15	.	TRBJ1-1	CASSLSWDWNTEAFF	TGTGCCAGCAGTTTATCCTGGGACTGGAACACTGAAGCTTTCTTT
TRBV4-1	.	14	TRBD2	TRBJ2-1	CASSSGLAGGEQFF	TGCGCCAGCAGCTCAGGACTAGCGGGAGGGGAGCAGTTCTTC
TRBV21-1	.	16	.	TRBJ2-7	CASPLRTGGEAYEQYF	TGTGCCAGCCCTCTCCGGACAGGGGGCGAGGCCTACGAGCAGTACTTC
TRBV15	.	15	TRBD1	TRBJ1-1	CATSRSTGENTEAFF	TGTGCCACCAGCAGGTCGACAGGGGAGAACACTGAAGCTTTCTTT
TRBV30	.	14	TRBD2	TRBJ2-7	CAWSPASGAYEQYF	TGTGCCTGGAGTCCCGCTAGCGGGGCTTACGAGCAGTACTTC
TRBV28	.	15	.	TRBJ1-5	CASSSPVAGNQPQHF	TGTGCCAGCAGCAGCCCCGTTGCGGGGAATCAGCCCCAGCATTTT
TRBV19	.	14	.	TRBJ1-1	CASSRQGMNTEAFF	TGTGCCAGTAGTCGGCAGGGAATGAACACTGAAGCTTTCTTT
TRBV20-1	.	11	.	TRBJ2-7	CSARTLGEQYF	TGCAGTGCTAGGACCCTCGGCGAGCAGTACTTC
TRBV4-3	.	18	.	TRBJ1-4	CASSQGPLHTATNEKLFF	TGCGCCAGCAGCCAAGGTCCGTTGCACACCGCAACTAATGAAAAACTGTTTTTT
TRBV11-2	.	17	TRBD1	TRBJ2-2	CASSSIRDRENTGELFF	TGTGCCAGCAGCTCTATTCGGGACAGAGAGAACACCGGGGAGCTGTTTTTT
TRBV7-9	.	14	.	TRBJ2-1	CASSFWRGHNEQFF	TGTGCCAGCAGCTTTTGGCGCGGACACAATGAGCAGTTCTTC
TRBV5-1	.	14	.	TRBJ2-4	CASSSGPQPNIQYF	TGCGCCAGCAGCAGCGGGCCCCAGCCCAACATTCAGTACTTC
TRBV7-3	.	14	.	TRBJ2-1	CASSRGASYNEQFF	TGTGCCAGCAGCCGGGGGGCCTCCTACAATGAGCAGTTCTTC
TRBV5-1	.	14	TRBD1	TRBJ2-1	CASKGTGGVDEQFF	TGCGCCAGCAAAGGGACAGGGGGAGTGGATGAGCAGTTCTTC
TRBV20-1	.	10	.	TRBJ1-2	CSATTTGNTF	TGCAGTGCTACCACTACAGGGAACACCTTC
TRBV5-1	.	15	.	TRBJ2-3	CASSLGDGATDTQYF	TGCGCCAGCAGCTTGGGGGATGGGGCCACAGATACGCAGTATTTT
TRBV6-6	.	16	TRBD1	TRBJ1-1	CASSRSLGQGETEAFF	TGTGCCAGCAGTCGATCGTTAGGCCAGGGGGAAACTGAAGCTTTCTTT
TRBV4-2	.	18	TRBD2	TRBJ2-7	CASSQEPGLAGGPGEQYF	TGTGCCAGCAGCCAAGAACCGGGACTAGCGGGAGGGCCTGGAGAGCAGTACTTC
TRBV6-1	once	14	TRBD1	TRBJ2-7	CASSRDRDTYEQYF	TGTGCCAGCAGTAGGGACAGGGATACCTACGAGCAGTACTTC
TRBV6-6	.	14	.	TRBJ2-5	CASSNRDPPETQYF	TGTGCCAGCAGTAACCGGGACCCGCCGGAGACCCAGTACTTC
TRBV27	once	17	.	TRBJ2-6	CASSFAGRPSGANVLTF	TGTGCCAGCAGTTTTGCTGGACGTCCCTCTGGGGCCAACGTCCTGACTTTC
TRBV28	.	13	.	TRBJ2-2	CAIEDGYTGELFF	TGTGCCATCGAGGACGGATACACCGGGGAGCTGTTTTTT
TRBV10-2	.	14	.	TRBJ1-2	CATSEGSLGYGYTF	TGCGCCACCTCGGAGGGGAGTCTAGGATATGGCTACACCTTC
TRBV15	.	16	.	TRBJ2-7	CATSSGTRLFPYEQYF	TGTGCCACCAGCAGCGGTACTAGACTCTTCCCCTACGAGCAGTACTTC
TRBV7-9	.	15	.	TRBJ1-2	CASSIMTDPNYGYTF	TGTGCCAGCAGCATCATGACAGATCCTAACTATGGCTACACCTTC
TRBV4-1	.	15	.	TRBJ1-2	CASSQRLAGGYGYTF	TGCGCCAGCAGCCAAAGGCTGGCCGGCGGCTATGGCTACACCTTC
TRBV25-1	.	15	TRBD1	TRBJ2-3	CASNPRTGGTDTQYF	TGTGCCAGCAACCCGAGGACAGGGGGCACAGATACGCAGTATTTT
TRBV7-2	.	15	.	TRBJ1-2	CASSLEGGNIYGYTF	TGTGCCAGCAGTCTGGAAGGGGGAAATATCTATGGCTACACCTTC
TRBV18	once	13	.	TRBJ2-7	CASSPTLTYEQYF	TGTGCCAGCTCACCGACCCTGACCTACGAGCAGTACTTC
TRBV18	.	13	TRBD2	TRBJ2-7	CASSSGTTREQYF	TGTGCCAGCTCGTCCGGGACTACGAGAGAGCAGTACTTC
TRBV5-1	.	12	.	TRBJ2-3	CASSLDGDTQYF	TGCGCCAGCAGCTTGGACGGAGATACGCAGTATTTT
TRBV5-1	.	15	TRBD1	TRBJ2-7	CASSPGTGRNYEQYF	TGCGCCAGCAGCCCGGGGACAGGGAGGAACTACGAGCAGTACTTC
TRBV7-9	.	17	.	TRBJ1-1	CASSEGSPGRMNTEAFF	TGTGCCAGCAGCGAAGGTTCTCCGGGCAGGATGAACACTGAAGCTTTCTTT
TRBV29-1	.	15	.	TRBJ1-4	CSAQEAGSTNEKLFF	TGCAGCGCCCAAGAAGCGGGGTCAACTAATGAAAAACTGTTTTTT
TRBV19	.	16	TRBD2	TRBJ2-5	CASSREGLAGSGTQYF	TGTGCCAGTAGTAGAGAGGGACTAGCGGGCTCTGGGACCCAGTACTTC
TRBV4-1	.	13	.	TRBJ2-1	CASRGLSYNEQFF	TGCGCCAGCAGAGGGCTCTCCTACAATGAGCAGTTCTTC
TRBV29-1	few	12	.	TRBJ1-1	CSVRLTNTEAFF	TGCAGCGTTAGACTCACGAACACTGAAGCTTTCTTT
TRBV7-2	.	13	.	TRBJ2-1	CASSLTRLDDRFF	TGTGCCAGCAGCCTCACTAGACTAGACGACCGGTTCTTC
TRBV11-2	.	15	TRBD2	TRBJ2-7	CASSPGAGGSYEQYF	TGTGCCAGCAGCCCCGGAGCGGGAGGATCCTACGAGCAGTACTTC
TRBV2	.	14	.	TRBJ1-1	CASSERGFNTEAFF	TGTGCCAGCAGTGAAAGAGGGTTTAACACTGAAGCTTTCTTT
TRBV30	.	17	.	TRBJ1-4	CAWSWGRQLGANEKLFF	TGTGCCTGGAGTTGGGGAAGACAGCTTGGGGCTAATGAAAAACTGTTTTTT
TRBV4-1	.	14	.	TRBJ2-3	CASSQPWSTDTQYF	TGCGCCAGCAGCCAACCCTGGAGCACAGATACGCAGTATTTT